This T cell receptor beta chain was recorded in a study of blood T cell repertoires in COVID-19. For the study at large: PBMCs, B-cell-depleted T cells, or T cells were the source of the cDNA or gDNA that made up the material.

Original processing notes: Amplification from reference gene primers served as the basis for estimated nucleated cell counts. The protocol was immunoSEQ multiplex PCR, while the TCRdb copy is restricted to in-frame clones and leaves out a portion. The V and J calls and clone size were taken over from that table, and D and trimming were inferred from the DNA. Here the sample spans 70,000 to 90,000 clones, around 80% being singletons. The CDR3 covers 11 residues. The germline gives CDR1 SNHLY, CDR2 FYNNEI. Trimming took 8 bases from V and 8 from J, leaving 12 bases between them. This clone was observed at least ten times.

This receptor was obtained from an older man with acute or convalescent COVID-19. The V gene is TRBV2, the J gene TRBJ1-2; no clear D. The sequenced material came from peripheral blood. CDR3 in DNA: TGTGCCAGCCAGAGAGAGAGGGGCTACACCTTC. Translated, it gives CASQRERGYTF.